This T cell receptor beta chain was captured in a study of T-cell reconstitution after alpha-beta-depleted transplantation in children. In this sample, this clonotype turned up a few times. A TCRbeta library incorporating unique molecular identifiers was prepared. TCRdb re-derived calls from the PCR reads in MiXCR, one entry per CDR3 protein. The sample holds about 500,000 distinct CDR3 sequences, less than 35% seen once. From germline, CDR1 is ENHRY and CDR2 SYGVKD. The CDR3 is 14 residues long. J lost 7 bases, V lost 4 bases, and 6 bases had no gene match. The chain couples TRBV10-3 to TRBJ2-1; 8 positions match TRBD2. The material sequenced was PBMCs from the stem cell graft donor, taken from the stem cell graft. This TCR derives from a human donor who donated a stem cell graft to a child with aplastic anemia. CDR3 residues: CAISAREGLNEQFF. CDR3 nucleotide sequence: TGTGCCATCAGTGCTCGGGAGGGCCTGAATGAGCAGTTCTTC.